The 2 T cell receptor beta chains in this list originate from one sample, sequenced in a study of blood T cell repertoires in COVID-19. Some clones are missing from TCRdb's copy, which holds only in-frame ones; the method was immunoSEQ multiplex PCR. The sample lists roughly 300,000 clones; around 83% were seen once. The sequencing sample was made of peripheral blood. The receptors here all came from a woman in her forties or fifties with acute or convalescent COVID-19.

This chain links TRBV24-1 with TRBJ2-2, with 8 bases lining up with TRBD1. There are 16 residues in the CDR3. With V trimmed by 5 bases and J by 6 bases, 10 bases remained unmatched. CDR1 and CDR2 (germline): KGHDR, SFDVKD. The CDR3 coding sequence is TGTGCCACCAGTGGTCAGGGGGCTAAGTCACCCGGGGAGCTGTTTTTT. It is translated as CATSGQGAKSPGELFF.

The chain couples TRBV18 to TRBJ2-5, with a weak D call TRBD1 (5 bases). With 2 bases removed from V and 4 bases from J, the gap between germline ends came to 14 bases. Germline values: CDR1 KGHSH, CDR2 LQKENI. This CDR3 spans 15 amino acids. In nucleotides, the CDR3 is TGTGCCAGCTCACCAGGGATCTTACAGGTAGAGACCCAGTACTTC. It specifies CASSPGILQVETQYF.